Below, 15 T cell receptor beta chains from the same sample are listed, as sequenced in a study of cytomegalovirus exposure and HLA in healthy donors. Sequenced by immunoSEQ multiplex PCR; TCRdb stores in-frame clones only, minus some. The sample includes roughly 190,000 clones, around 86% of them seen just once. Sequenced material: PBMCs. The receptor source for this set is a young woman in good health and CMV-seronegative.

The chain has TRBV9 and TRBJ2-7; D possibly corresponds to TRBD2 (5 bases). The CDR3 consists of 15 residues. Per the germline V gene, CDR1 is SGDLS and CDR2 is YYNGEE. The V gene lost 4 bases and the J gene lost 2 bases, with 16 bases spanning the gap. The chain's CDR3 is CASSSAGEPPYEQYF. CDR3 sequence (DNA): TGTGCCAGCAGCTCAGCCGGGGAGCCTCCCTACGAGCAGTACTTC.

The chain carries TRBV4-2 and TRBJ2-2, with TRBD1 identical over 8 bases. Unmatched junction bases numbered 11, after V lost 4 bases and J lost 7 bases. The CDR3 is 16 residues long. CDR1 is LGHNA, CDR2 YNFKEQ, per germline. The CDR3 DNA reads TGTGCCAGCAGCCCCCCGGTGACAGGGGCGGTCGGGGAGCTGTTTTTT. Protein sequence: CASSPPVTGAVGELFF.

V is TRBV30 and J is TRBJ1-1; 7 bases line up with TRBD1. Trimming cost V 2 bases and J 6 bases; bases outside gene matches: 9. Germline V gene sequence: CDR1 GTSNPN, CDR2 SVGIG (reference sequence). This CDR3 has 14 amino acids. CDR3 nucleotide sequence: TGTGCCTGGAGTACCGACAGGGAAGTCGCTGAAGCTTTCTTT. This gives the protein CAWSTDREVAEAFF.

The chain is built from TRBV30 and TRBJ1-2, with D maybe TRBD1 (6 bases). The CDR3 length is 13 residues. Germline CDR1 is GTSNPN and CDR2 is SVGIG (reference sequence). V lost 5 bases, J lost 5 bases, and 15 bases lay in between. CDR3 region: CAWHEQGRYGYTF. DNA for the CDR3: TGTGCCTGGCACGAACAGGGACGGTATGGCTACACCTTC. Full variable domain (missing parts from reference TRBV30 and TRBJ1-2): SQTIHQWPATLVQPVGSPLSLECTVEGTSNPNLYWYRQAAGRGLQLLFYSVGIGQISSEVPQNLSASRPQDRQFILSSKKLLLSDSGFYLCAWHEQGRYGYTFGSGTRLTVV.

CDR3 nucleotide sequence: TGTGCCACCCGAGGTGCCCCGGGACTAGCGGGAGTGTGGTCCTACGAGCAGTACTTC. Its protein is CATRGAPGLAGVWSYEQYF. The gene calls are TRBV27 and TRBJ2-7, with 14 bases that match TRBD2. This CDR3 region has 19 residues. V lost 10 bases, J lost 1 base, and 18 bases stayed unmatched. The V gene's germline CDR1 is MNHEY and CDR2 SMNVEV (reference sequence).

The CDR3 sequence is CASSPGVAEYNEQFF. In DNA, the CDR3 is TGTGCCAGCAGCCCGGGGGTAGCGGAATACAATGAGCAGTTCTTC. This rearrangement joins TRBV6-6 to TRBJ2-1, with D perhaps matching TRBD2 (6 bases). Germline V gives CDR1 MNHNY, CDR2 SVGAGI (reference sequence). Trimming stripped 6 bases from V and 4 bases from J, with 16 bases between. The CDR3 contains 15 residues.

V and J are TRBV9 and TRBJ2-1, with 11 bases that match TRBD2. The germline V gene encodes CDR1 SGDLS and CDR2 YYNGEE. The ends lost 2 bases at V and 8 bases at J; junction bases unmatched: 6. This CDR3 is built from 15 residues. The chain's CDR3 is CASSVSGGAGYEQFF. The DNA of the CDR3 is TGTGCCAGCAGCGTTAGCGGGGGGGCCGGCTATGAGCAGTTCTTC.

The CDR3 region has the DNA TGTGCCAGCAGTCGGGACTATACAGATACGCAGTATTTT. Amino acids: CASSRDYTDTQYF. The J gene is TRBJ2-3, the V gene TRBV2; TRBD2 matches at 7 bases. Germline loops: CDR1 SNHLY, CDR2 FYNNEI. The CDR3 is 13 residues long. V dropped 5 bases and J dropped 3; count of bases not matched to a gene: 2.

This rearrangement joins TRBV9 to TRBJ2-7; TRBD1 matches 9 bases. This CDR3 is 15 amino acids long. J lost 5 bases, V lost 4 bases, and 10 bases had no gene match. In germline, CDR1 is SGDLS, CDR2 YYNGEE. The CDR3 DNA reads TGTGCCAGCAGCCCCCAGGGACAGGGAGGACACGAGCAGTACTTC. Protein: CASSPQGQGGHEQYF.

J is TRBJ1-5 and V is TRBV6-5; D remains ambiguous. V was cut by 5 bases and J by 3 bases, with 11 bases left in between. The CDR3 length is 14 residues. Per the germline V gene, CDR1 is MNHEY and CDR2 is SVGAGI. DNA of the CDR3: TGTGCCAGCAGTCTTACAATAGCCAATCAGCCCCAGCATTTT. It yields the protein CASSLTIANQPQHF.

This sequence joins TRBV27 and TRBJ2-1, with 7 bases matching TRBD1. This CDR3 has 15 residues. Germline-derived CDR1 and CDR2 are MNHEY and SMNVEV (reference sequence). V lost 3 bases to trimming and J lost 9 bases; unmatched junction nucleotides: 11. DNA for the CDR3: TGTGCCAGCAGTTTGACAGGGCGTCGATCTGCTGAGCAGTTCTTC. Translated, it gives CASSLTGRRSAEQFF.

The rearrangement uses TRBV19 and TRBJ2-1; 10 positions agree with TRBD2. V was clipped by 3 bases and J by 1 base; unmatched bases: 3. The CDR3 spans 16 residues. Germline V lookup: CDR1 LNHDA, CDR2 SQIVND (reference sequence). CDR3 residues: CASSMGSGGSYNEQFF. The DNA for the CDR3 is TGTGCCAGTAGTATGGGTAGCGGGGGGTCCTACAATGAGCAGTTCTTC.

The CDR3 loop reads CASSVSRGATETQYF. CDR3 nucleotide sequence: TGTGCCAGCAGCGTCAGCAGGGGGGCCACAGAGACCCAGTACTTC. V gene TRBV2 combines with J gene TRBJ2-5; tentative D call: TRBD1 (7 bases). V lost 6 bases and J 4 bases, leaving 18 bases between the germline ends. Germline assignment: CDR1 SNHLY and CDR2 FYNNEI. The CDR3 extends over 15 amino acids.

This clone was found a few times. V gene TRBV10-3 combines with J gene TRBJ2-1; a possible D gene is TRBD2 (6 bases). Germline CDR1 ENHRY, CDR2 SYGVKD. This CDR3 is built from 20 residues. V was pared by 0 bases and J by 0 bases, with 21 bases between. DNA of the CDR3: TGTGCCATCAGTGAGTCCTGGGACTCGCTTCTAGGTAGCTCCTACAATGAGCAGTTCTTC. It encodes CAISESWDSLLGSSYNEQFF.

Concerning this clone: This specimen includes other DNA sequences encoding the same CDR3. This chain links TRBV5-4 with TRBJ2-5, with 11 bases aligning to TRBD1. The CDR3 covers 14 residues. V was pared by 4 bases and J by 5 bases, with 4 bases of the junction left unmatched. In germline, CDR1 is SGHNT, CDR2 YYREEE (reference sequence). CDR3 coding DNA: TGTGCCAGCAGCCGGGACAGGGGGGCGGAGACCCAGTACTTC. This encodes CASSRDRGAETQYF. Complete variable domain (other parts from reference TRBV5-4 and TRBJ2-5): ETGVTQSPTHLIKTRGQQVTLRCSSQSGHNTVSWYQQALGQGPQFIFQYYREEENGRGNFPPRFSGLQFPNYSSELNVNALELDDSALYLCASSRDRGAETQYFGPGTRLLVL.